The 24 T cell receptor beta chains below come from one sample, sequenced in a study of blood T cell repertoires in COVID-19. The protocol was immunoSEQ multiplex PCR, while the TCRdb copy is restricted to in-frame clones and leaves out a portion. The data contain about 210,000 clones, approximately 85% of them singletons. The specimen sequenced was peripheral blood. All receptors come from a woman in her 70s with COVID-19, enrolled during active disease.

The chain joins TRBV30 to TRBJ2-7, with 11 bases identical to TRBD1. V shed 5 bases, J shed 5 bases, and the junction held 5 bases outside the gene matches. Germline CDR1 and CDR2: GTSNPN and SVGIG (reference sequence). The CDR3 has 13 residues. The DNA of the CDR3 is TGTGCCTGGGCAGGACAGGGGGCCCACGAGCAGTACTTC. Translation gives CAWAGQGAHEQYF.

This chain links TRBV10-2 with TRBJ2-2; possible D gene TRBD2, 6 bases. CDR3 length: 13 amino acids. Germline assignment: CDR1 WSHSY and CDR2 SAAADI. V shed 1 base and J shed 8 bases, with 8 bases lying between them. As DNA, the CDR3 is TGCGCCAGCAGTGAGTGGCGGGGTGGGGAGCTGTTTTTT. This gives the protein CASSEWRGGELFF.

The CDR3 loop is CASSPLSGGPWTGELFF. In DNA form, the CDR3 reads TGTGCCAGCAGCCCCCTTTCGGGAGGCCCCTGGACCGGGGAGCTGTTTTTT. The chain employs TRBV5-5 and TRBJ2-2; 7 nucleotides match TRBD2. The CDR3 runs to 17 residues. Germline CDR1 reads SGHKS; CDR2 reads YYEKEE (reference sequence). Trimming at V came to 4 bases and at J to 5 bases, leaving 14 bases not matched to a gene. Full variable domain (remainder filled in from reference TRBV5-5 and TRBJ2-2): DAGVTQSPTHLIKTRGQQVTLRCSPISGHKSVSWYQQVLGQGPQFIFQYYEKEERGRGNFPDRFSARQFPNYSSELNVNALLLGDSALYLCASSPLSGGPWTGELFFGEGSRLTVL.

This clone was seen a handful of times. This chain connects TRBV7-9 to TRBJ2-1; a possible D gene is TRBD2 (6 bases). The CDR3 is made up of 17 amino acids. Germline CDR1 SEHNR, CDR2 FQNEAQ (reference sequence). Trimming pared 5 bases from V and 1 base from J, leaving 18 bases between. In nucleotides, the CDR3 is TGTGCCAGCAGCCCACCCCTAGCGAGGGGATCCTACAATGAGCAGTTCTTC. This gives the protein CASSPPLARGSYNEQFF.

This chain uses TRBV6-6 with TRBJ2-3, with 7 bases matching TRBD1. CDR3 length: 19 residues. Germline V gene sequence: CDR1 MNHNY, CDR2 SVGAGI (reference sequence). With V trimmed by 5 bases and J by 1 base, 18 bases remained unmatched. The CDR3 bases are TGTGCCAGCAGTCAGGGGTTGGGACAGTGGGTGGAGGGCACAGATACGCAGTATTTT. As protein: CASSQGLGQWVEGTDTQYF.

The chain couples TRBV4-3 to TRBJ2-3; TRBD2 is a possible D gene (6 bases). Germline assignment: CDR1 LGHNA and CDR2 YSLEER. Trimming cost V 0 bases and J 3 bases, with 13 bases left between them. The CDR3 length is 16 residues. The CDR3 DNA follows: TGCGCCAGCAGCCAAGAAATCGGGAGTGGAACAGATACGCAGTATTTT. It encodes CASSQEIGSGTDTQYF.

This chain links TRBV5-5 with TRBJ2-2; TRBD1 matches at 10 bases. J was trimmed by 3 bases and V by 4 bases; bases with no gene match: 3. Germline V gene data show CDR1 as SGHKS and CDR2 as YYEKEE (reference sequence). The CDR3 is made up of 15 amino acids. DNA for the CDR3: TGTGCCAGCAGCCCCGGGACAGGGGACACCGGGGAGCTGTTTTTT. Its protein product is CASSPGTGDTGELFF.

The gene calls are TRBV7-2 and TRBJ2-1; TRBD1 matches at 10 bases. This CDR3 has 17 residues. Germline trimming cut 0 bases from V and 4 bases from J; bases unmatched to any gene: 6. The germline V gene encodes CDR1 SGHTA and CDR2 FQGNSA. CDR3 protein: CASSLAFGTGAYNEQFF. In DNA, the CDR3 is TGTGCCAGCAGCTTAGCGTTCGGGACAGGGGCTTACAATGAGCAGTTCTTC. The whole variable domain, filled in from reference TRBV7-2 and TRBJ2-1, reads GAGVSQSPSNKVTEKGKDVELRCDPISGHTALYWYRQSLGQGLEFLIYFQGNSAPDKSGLPSDRFSAERTGGSVSTLTIQRTQQEDSAVYLCASSLAFGTGAYNEQFFGPGTRLTVL.

The rearrangement uses TRBV5-1 and TRBJ2-3; D might be TRBD1 (7 bases). Trimming took off 4 bases at V and 4 bases at J, with 16 bases between the two ends. Germline CDR1 and CDR2: SGHRS and YFSETQ. The CDR3 has 15 residues. In DNA, the CDR3 is TGCGCCAGCAGCCCGACGGGCGGGACAGCAGATACGCAGTATTTT. Protein: CASSPTGGTADTQYF.

The chain recombines TRBV5-1 with TRBJ2-1, with a weak D call TRBD2 (5 bases). The CDR3 runs to 17 residues. The germline V gene encodes CDR1 SGHRS and CDR2 YFSETQ. V was cut by 3 bases and J by 0 bases, with 16 bases left in between. The CDR3, as DNA: TGCGCCAGCAGCTCCCGGACTGGCATGAGCTCCTACAATGAGCAGTTCTTC. Translation gives CASSSRTGMSSYNEQFF.

The CDR3 DNA reads TGTGCCAGCAGCCGACGAACGATAGCGGGCAAAGAGGGCGGGGAGCTGTTTTTT. Translated: CASSRRTIAGKEGGELFF. The chain couples TRBV3-1 (or the pseudogene TRBV3-2) to TRBJ2-2; TRBD2 matches at 7 bases. This CDR3 is built from 18 residues. The germline V gene encodes CDR1 LGHDT and CDR2 YNNKEL (reference sequence). The V gene end was trimmed by 4 bases and the J gene end by 7 bases; junction bases not matched to a gene: 18.

This chain joins TRBV5-1 and TRBJ2-7; 7 bases align to TRBD1. The V gene end was trimmed by 4 bases and the J gene end by 4 bases; junction bases not matched to a gene: 5. This CDR3 is built from 13 residues. Germline-derived CDR1 and CDR2 are SGHRS and YFSETQ. CDR3 sequence (DNA): TGCGCCAGCAGCCATGGGACAGCGTACGAGCAGTACTTC. This gives the protein CASSHGTAYEQYF.

This chain connects TRBV18 to TRBJ1-2; the match to TRBD1 covers 7 bases. The germline V gene has CDR1 KGHSH and CDR2 LQKENI. The V segment lost 3 bases and the J segment 2 bases; nucleotides outside the gene matches: 3. This CDR3 is built from 14 residues. CDR3 residues: CASSPSQGNYGYTF. CDR3 coding DNA: TGTGCCAGCTCACCGTCACAGGGGAACTATGGCTACACCTTC.

The chain couples TRBV7-9 to TRBJ2-3; TRBD2 agrees at 11 bases. V shed 1 base, J shed 6 bases, and the junction held 6 bases outside the gene matches. Germline assignment: CDR1 SEHNR and CDR2 FQNEAQ (reference sequence). There are 16 residues in the CDR3. The CDR3 loop is CASSLGISGRVDTQYF. CDR3 in DNA: TGTGCCAGCAGCTTAGGCATTAGCGGGAGGGTCGATACGCAGTATTTT.

The chain combines TRBV6-6 with TRBJ2-2; 9 bases are a match to TRBD2. The CDR3 loop spans 16 amino acids. Per germline, CDR1 MNHNY and CDR2 SVGAGI (reference sequence). J gave up 3 bases and V 5 bases, and 7 bases lay outside the gene matches. The DNA for the CDR3 is TGTGCCAGCAGTCGACGACTAGCGGATTACACCGGGGAGCTGTTTTTT. Translated: CASSRRLADYTGELFF.

J is TRBJ1-2 and V is TRBV6-6, with TRBD1 matching 10 bases. The CDR3 consists of 13 residues. Germline V lookup: CDR1 MNHNY, CDR2 SVGAGI (reference sequence). V was pared by 6 bases and J by 4 bases, with 2 bases of the junction left unmatched. This CDR3 reads CASSRDRGYGYTF. The CDR3 bases are TGTGCCAGCAGCCGGGACAGGGGCTATGGCTACACCTTC.

The gene calls are TRBV11-3 and TRBJ2-7, with 7 positions matching TRBD1. Germline lookup yields CDR1 SGHNT and CDR2 YENEEA. The CDR3 sequence is 15 residues long. With V trimmed by 5 bases and J by 2 bases, 9 bases remained unmatched. Here the CDR3 reads CASSPRQGRTYEQYF. The CDR3, as DNA: TGTGCCAGCAGCCCGCGACAGGGTCGCACCTACGAGCAGTACTTC. Complete variable domain (other parts from reference TRBV11-3 and TRBJ2-7): EAGVVQSPRYKIIEKKQPVAFWCNPISGHNTLYWYLQNLGQGPELLIRYENEEAVDDSQLPKDRFSAERLKGVDSTLKIQPAELGDSAVYLCASSPRQGRTYEQYFGPGTRLTVT.

This CDR3 is CASSLRSLAPYNEQFF. Here the CDR3 DNA reads TGTGCCAGCAGCTTAAGGTCACTAGCCCCCTACAATGAGCAGTTCTTC. This chain connects TRBV7-3 to TRBJ2-1; D is perhaps TRBD2 (6 bases). This CDR3 is built from 16 residues. Germline lookup yields CDR1 SGHTA and CDR2 FQGTGA. Trimming took 1 base from V and 2 from J, leaving 12 bases between them.

The chain recombines TRBV7-2 with TRBJ2-1; 7 bases line up with TRBD1. CDR3 size: 14 residues. Germline CDR1 reads SGHTA; CDR2 reads FQGNSA. The J segment lost 4 bases and the V segment lost 4 bases, leaving 4 bases of the junction unmatched. CDR3 nucleotides: TGTGCCAGCAGCTCGGGACAGCCTTACAATGAGCAGTTCTTC. Translated: CASSSGQPYNEQFF.

The sample holds a few counts of this clone. This rearrangement joins TRBV6-6 to TRBJ2-7; a weak D match, TRBD1 (6 bases). V lost 6 bases and J 2 bases, leaving 17 bases between the germline ends. This CDR3 is built from 15 residues. Per germline, CDR1 MNHNY and CDR2 SVGAGI (reference sequence). As DNA, the CDR3 is TGTGCCAGCAGGAACGGACAGTTCACCCCCTACGAGCAGTACTTC. Its translation: CASRNGQFTPYEQYF.

The chain links TRBV5-4 to TRBJ2-1, with TRBD2 matching over 10 bases. The CDR3 consists of 17 residues. J was trimmed by 2 bases and V by 4 bases; bases with no gene match: 9. CDR1 is SGHNT, CDR2 YYREEE, per germline (reference sequence). The CDR3 DNA follows: TGTGCCAGCAGCAGCCAACTTAGCGGGAGGACCTACAATGAGCAGTTCTTC. As protein: CASSSQLSGRTYNEQFF.

V gene TRBV4-1 combines with J gene TRBJ1-2; 9 nucleotides match TRBD1. J was trimmed by 4 bases and V by 1 base; bases with no gene match: 7. The CDR3 consists of 16 residues. Germline values: CDR1 MGHRA, CDR2 YSYEKL. The CDR3 DNA follows: TGCGCCAGCAGCCAAGCCGGGACAGGGTTTCTCTATGGCTACACCTTC. Encoded protein: CASSQAGTGFLYGYTF.

This clone was seen a handful of times. This chain connects TRBV19 to TRBJ1-2; possibly TRBD1 for D (5 bases). The V end was cut by 5 bases, the J end by 6 bases, with 19 bases between. Germline assignment: CDR1 LNHDA and CDR2 SQIVND (reference sequence). This CDR3 has 15 amino acids. CDR3 sequence: CASSSYGPRANGYTF. In DNA, the CDR3 is TGTGCCAGTAGTTCGTACGGACCCAGGGCGAATGGCTACACCTTC.

The rearrangement links TRBV4-3 to TRBJ2-7; weak D call: TRBD1 (5 bases). The CDR3 is 15 residues long. Between the trimmed V and J ends, which lost 1 base and 2 bases, there was a span of 12 bases. CDR1 is LGHNA and CDR2 is YSLEER in the germline V gene. This CDR3 reads CASSQGAGPTYEQYF. The CDR3 DNA follows: TGCGCCAGCAGCCAAGGGGCAGGGCCCACCTACGAGCAGTACTTC.